Shown below are 21 T cell receptor beta chains from a single sample sequenced in a study of identical twins. TCRdb reanalysed the 5' RACE reads using MiXCR and keeps one entry per CDR3 protein. The table records some 500,000 distinct CDR3 sequences, around 20% of them present only once. The sample was also reused in another study, on T cells expressing NK-cell markers.

Sequenced material: CD4+ T cells sorted from blood. All receptors come from a woman aged 18-30 years in good health.

This clonotype was seen more than once but under ten times. One end of the junction fails to match germline, which may point to a read error. The chain is built from TRBV20-1 and TRBJ2-5; D uncertain. The CDR3 extends over 11 amino acids. CDR1 is DFQATT and CDR2 is SNEGSKA in the germline V gene (reference sequence). The CDR3 nucleotides are TGTTCAGGCCAGCGACAAGAGACCCAGTACTTC. Protein product: CSGQRQETQYF.

In its sample, this clonotype was seen a few times. V is TRBV6-2 or TRBV6-3 and J is TRBJ2-1, with 10 bases fitting TRBD2. Per the germline V gene, CDR1 is MNHEY and CDR2 is SVGEGT. J lost 3 bases, V lost 8 bases, and 7 bases had no gene match. This CDR3 has 15 residues. CDR3 sequence reads: CASERTSGDYNEQFF. As DNA, the CDR3 is TGTGCCAGCGAGAGGACTAGCGGAGACTACAATGAGCAGTTCTTC.

The gene calls are TRBV7-8 and TRBJ2-6, with D unclear. The CDR3 runs 17 residues. V was cut by 1 base and J by 0 bases, with 10 bases left in between. The germline V gene encodes CDR1 SGHVS and CDR2 FQNEAQ. The CDR3 protein is CASSLDSFSSGANVLTF. In DNA, the CDR3 is TGTGCCAGCAGCTTAGACTCATTTTCCTCTGGGGCCAACGTCCTGACTTTC.

This clonotype was detected only a few times. This chain connects TRBV6-5 to TRBJ2-1; D is perhaps TRBD1 or TRBD2 (5 bases each). Germline V CDR1 and CDR2: MNHEY, SVGAGI. The CDR3 sequence is 15 residues long. Trimming pared 2 bases from V and 6 bases from J, leaving 14 bases between. The CDR3 DNA sequence: TGTGCCAGCAGTTACGAGGGTGGTCAGGGCAATGAGCAGTTCTTC. It translates to CASSYEGGQGNEQFF.

This rearrangement joins TRBV2 to TRBJ2-5; 7 nucleotides match TRBD2. CDR1 and CDR2 (germline): SNHLY, FYNNEI. CDR3 length: 14 residues. The V and J ends lost 7 bases and 2 bases, in that order; junction bases with no gene match: 7. CDR3 bases: TGTGCCAGCAAAGCGCGGGACTATCAAGAGACCCAGTACTTC. Protein sequence: CASKARDYQETQYF.

This clonotype was detected ten times or more. The chain links TRBV12-3 or TRBV12-4 to TRBJ1-2, with D possibly TRBD1 on 6 matching bases. The V end was cut by 3 bases, the J end by 4 bases, with 9 bases between. The CDR3 contains 13 residues. The CDR3 DNA sequence: TGTGCCAGCAGTTTCAAGGGGGGCTATGGCTACACCTTC. It codes for CASSFKGGYGYTF.

Only a few counts were recorded for this clonotype. The chain carries TRBV7-2 and TRBJ2-2; 8 bases match TRBD2. V was pared by 1 base and J by 7 bases, with 8 bases of the junction left unmatched. The germline V gene has CDR1 SGHTA and CDR2 FQGNSA. This CDR3 comprises 16 residues. The CDR3: CASSLVRTSSHGELFF. In DNA form, the CDR3 reads TGTGCCAGCAGCTTAGTTAGGACTAGCTCCCACGGGGAGCTGTTTTTT.

This chain joins TRBV5-6 and TRBJ1-1; 8 nucleotides line up with TRBD1. The CDR3 has 15 amino acids. Germline V gene data show CDR1 as SGHDT and CDR2 as YYEEEE. V was pared by 3 bases and J by 11 bases, with 15 bases of the junction left unmatched. The CDR3 region is CASSYDRGEVPGAFF. The CDR3 nucleotides are TGTGCCAGCAGCTATGACAGGGGAGAAGTCCCCGGGGCTTTCTTT.

The rearrangement uses TRBV20-1 and TRBJ2-1, with 14 bases lining up with TRBD2. CDR3 length: 14 residues. Trimming removed 4 bases from V and 7 bases from J; junction bases left unmatched: 3. Germline V gene sequence: CDR1 DFQATT, CDR2 SNEGSKA (reference sequence). For the CDR3, the DNA is TGCAGTGCTACCAGGACTAGCGGGAGGAATGAGCAGTTCTTC. Amino acid sequence: CSATRTSGRNEQFF.

This clonotype turned up a few times. The CDR3 protein is CASSSSAVGTQYF. The CDR3 DNA follows: TGTGCCAGCAGCTCCTCAGCCGTGGGGACCCAGTACTTC. V and J are TRBV7-9 and TRBJ2-5; D is unresolved. V lost 4 bases and J 7 bases, leaving 13 bases between the germline ends. CDR3 size: 13 residues. Germline V CDR1 and CDR2: SEHNR, FQNEAQ (reference sequence).

This clonotype was seen only a few times. The chain uses TRBV12-3 or TRBV12-4 and TRBJ1-1, with D perhaps TRBD1 (5 bases). The CDR3 sequence is 14 residues long. The V gene lost 6 bases and the J gene lost 3 bases, with 14 bases spanning the gap. This chain's CDR3 is CASRLGRGDTEAFF. CDR3 DNA sequence: TGTGCCAGCAGGTTGGGGCGGGGTGACACTGAAGCTTTCTTT.

This clonotype appeared a few times. The chain is built from TRBV29-1 and TRBJ2-2; D not resolved. The length of the CDR3 is 12 residues. Germline loops: CDR1 SQVTM, CDR2 ANQGSEA. Trimming removed 6 bases at V and 1 base at J, with 6 bases between. CDR3 in DNA: TGCAGCGTAGCAGAGAACACCGGGGAGCTGTTTTTT. Translating gives CSVAENTGELFF.

The chain uses TRBV6-1 and TRBJ2-1, with 7 bases that match TRBD2. Germline CDR1 MNHNS, CDR2 SASEGT. V lost 6 bases to trimming and J lost 5 bases; unmatched junction nucleotides: 13. This CDR3 spans 16 amino acids. This CDR3 is CASRPIGGRGNNEQFF. CDR3 bases: TGTGCCAGCAGGCCAATCGGGGGGAGAGGAAACAATGAGCAGTTCTTC.

This chain joins TRBV6-5 and TRBJ1-1; D gene unclear. With 0 bases removed from V and 5 bases from J, the gap between germline ends came to 10 bases. CDR3 length: 14 amino acids. Germline values: CDR1 MNHEY, CDR2 SVGAGI. As DNA, the CDR3 is TGTGCCAGCAGTTACTCGAAGAGCAAGACTGAAGCTTTCTTT. Its protein is CASSYSKSKTEAFF.

This clonotype came up a few times. The chain carries TRBV5-1 and TRBJ2-5; 9 nucleotides agree with TRBD1. The CDR3 runs to 16 residues. V was clipped by 4 bases and J by 6 bases; unmatched bases: 13. Germline values: CDR1 SGHRS, CDR2 YFSETQ. The CDR3 is CASSPGTGPLKKTQYF. CDR3 nucleotide sequence: TGCGCCAGCAGCCCAGGGACAGGGCCCCTAAAAAAGACCCAGTACTTC.

This clonotype was seen more than once but under ten times. The chain recombines TRBV5-5 with TRBJ2-3, with D possibly being TRBD2 (5 bases). This CDR3 contains 14 residues. V gave up 0 bases and J gave up 4 bases, with 9 bases separating them. The germline V gene encodes CDR1 SGHKS and CDR2 YYEKEE (reference sequence). CDR3 residues: CASSLGRRADTQYF. Here the CDR3 DNA reads TGTGCCAGCAGCTTGGGGAGGAGAGCAGATACGCAGTATTTT.

The rearrangement joins TRBV6-2 or TRBV6-3 to TRBJ2-1, with 9 bases aligning to TRBD2. The ends lost 2 bases at V and 8 bases at J; junction bases unmatched: 7. Germline CDR1 MNHEY, CDR2 SVGEGT. The CDR3 contains 15 residues. DNA for the CDR3: TGTGCCAGCAGTTACGGTAGCGGGAGTGTTTATGAGCAGTTCTTC. Translating gives CASSYGSGSVYEQFF.

Only a few counts were recorded for this clonotype. This sequence joins TRBV18 and TRBJ1-1; D remains ambiguous. CDR1 and CDR2 (germline): KGHSH, LQKENI. The CDR3 contains 12 residues. V dropped 8 bases and J dropped 0 bases, with 7 bases sitting between them. Written as DNA, the CDR3 is TGTGCCAGCACGACGGTGAACACTGAAGCTTTCTTT. It codes for CASTTVNTEAFF. The variable domain in full, with the rest retrieved from reference TRBV18 and TRBJ1-1, is NAGVMQNPRHLVRRRGQEARLRCSPMKGHSHVYWYRQLPEEGLKFMVYLQKENIIDESGMPKERFSAEFPKEGPSILRIQQVVRGDSAAYFCASTTVNTEAFFGQGTRLTVV.

The CDR3, as DNA: TGTGCCAGCGGGACTAGCGGGAGGGCCCGGGAGCAGTACTTC. Translated: CASGTSGRAREQYF. The rearrangement links TRBV28 to TRBJ2-7; 16 bases are a match to TRBD2. V dropped 8 bases and J dropped 7; count of bases not matched to a gene: 5. This CDR3 is built from 14 residues. The germline gives CDR1 MDHEN, CDR2 SYDVKM.

This clonotype was picked up many times. The CDR3 sequence: CASSVLQFPNEQFF. CDR3 DNA sequence: TGTGCCAGCTCGGTCCTACAGTTCCCCAATGAGCAGTTCTTC. V gene TRBV6-1 combines with J gene TRBJ2-1, with unresolved D. This CDR3 is built from 14 residues. From germline, CDR1 is MNHNS and CDR2 SASEGT. Trimming removed 8 bases from V and 6 bases from J, with 17 bases in between.

This clonotype occurred a few times. This sequence joins TRBV20-1 and TRBJ1-1; D possibly corresponds to TRBD1 (5 bases). The CDR3 length is 12 residues. Trimming removed 6 bases from V and 4 bases from J, with 12 bases in between. Germline CDR1 reads DFQATT; CDR2 reads SNEGSKA (reference sequence). The CDR3 DNA sequence: TGCAGTGCAAGGGGCGTTTTCACTGAAGCTTTCTTT. This sequence encodes CSARGVFTEAFF.